Presented here are 7 T cell receptor beta chains from one specimen sequenced in a study of shared T cell receptors in the human thymus. Sequenced by immunoSEQ multiplex PCR; TCRdb stores in-frame clones only, minus some. Of some 660,000 clones listed, over 75% are singletons. This same sample was also taken into another study, of human thymus T cells.

Material: thymocytes. Every receptor here comes from a boy younger than two with a congenital heart defect.

The chain combines TRBV5-4 with TRBJ2-3; 8 nucleotides line up with TRBD1. Germline CDR1 reads SGHNT; CDR2 reads YYREEE (reference sequence). The CDR3 runs 15 residues. Unmatched junction bases numbered 6, after V lost 4 bases and J lost 2 bases. CDR3 sequence (DNA): TGTGCCAGCAGCGTGAACAGGGGGTACACAGATACGCAGTATTTT. Amino acid sequence: CASSVNRGYTDTQYF.

The rearrangement joins TRBV29-1 to TRBJ2-7; 7 positions match TRBD1. This CDR3 spans 13 amino acids. Germline CDR1 reads SQVTM; CDR2 reads ANQGSEA. The J segment lost 3 bases and the V segment lost 7 bases, leaving 9 bases of the junction unmatched. The CDR3 DNA follows: TGCAGCGCTGGGCACGGACAGGACTACGAGCAGTACTTC. Its translation: CSAGHGQDYEQYF.

The CDR3 loop is CASSPPQTGSLDGYTF. In nucleotides, the CDR3 is TGTGCCAGCAGCCCCCCGCAGACAGGGAGTTTAGATGGCTACACCTTC. The chain combines TRBV7-2 with TRBJ1-2; 7 nucleotides align to TRBD1. The CDR3 has 16 residues. V was clipped by 5 bases and J by 6 bases; unmatched bases: 15. The germline gives CDR1 SGHTA, CDR2 FQGNSA. The full variable domain, completed using reference TRBV7-2 and TRBJ1-2, is GAGVSQSPSNKVTEKGKDVELRCDPISGHTALYWYRQSLGQGLEFLIYFQGNSAPDKSGLPSDRFSAERTGGSVSTLTIQRTQQEDSAVYLCASSPPQTGSLDGYTFGSGTRLTVV.

This clone was seen only once. The chain is built from TRBV29-1 and TRBJ2-7; a possible D gene is TRBD2 (5 bases). Germline CDR1 is SQVTM and CDR2 is ANQGSEA. The length of the CDR3 is 15 residues. V dropped 0 bases and J dropped 2 bases, with 14 bases sitting between them. The CDR3: CSVEDDRGGPYEQYF. The DNA of the CDR3 is TGCAGCGTTGAAGATGACCGGGGTGGTCCCTACGAGCAGTACTTC.

This clone was seen only a few times. The genes are TRBV27 and TRBJ2-5; 7 positions match TRBD1. Germline CDR1 reads MNHEY; CDR2 reads SMNVEV (reference sequence). V trimming: 8 bases; J trimming: 3 bases; junction bases outside the gene matches: 6. The CDR3 loop spans 13 amino acids. As DNA, the CDR3 is TGTGCCAGCGGCCGAGGGACAGAAGAGACCCAGTACTTC. Translating it yields CASGRGTEETQYF.

The chain is built from TRBV4-2 and TRBJ1-2; tentatively, D is TRBD1 (5 bases). The CDR3 loop spans 15 amino acids. From germline, CDR1 is LGHNA and CDR2 YNFKEQ. Trimming shortened V by 1 base and J by 4 bases, and 13 bases separated the two germline ends. The DNA of the CDR3 is TGTGCCAGCAGCCAAGGCCCCAGGGCGCTCTATGGCTACACCTTC. Translated, it gives CASSQGPRALYGYTF.

This chain connects TRBV4-3 to TRBJ1-1; 7 bases align to TRBD1. V gave up 0 bases and J gave up 0 bases; unmatched junction bases: 10. From germline, CDR1 is LGHNA and CDR2 YSLEER. The CDR3 length is 18 residues. The CDR3 sequence is CASSQEGDREIMNTEAFF. DNA for the CDR3: TGCGCCAGCAGCCAAGAGGGTGACAGGGAGATCATGAACACTGAAGCTTTCTTT.